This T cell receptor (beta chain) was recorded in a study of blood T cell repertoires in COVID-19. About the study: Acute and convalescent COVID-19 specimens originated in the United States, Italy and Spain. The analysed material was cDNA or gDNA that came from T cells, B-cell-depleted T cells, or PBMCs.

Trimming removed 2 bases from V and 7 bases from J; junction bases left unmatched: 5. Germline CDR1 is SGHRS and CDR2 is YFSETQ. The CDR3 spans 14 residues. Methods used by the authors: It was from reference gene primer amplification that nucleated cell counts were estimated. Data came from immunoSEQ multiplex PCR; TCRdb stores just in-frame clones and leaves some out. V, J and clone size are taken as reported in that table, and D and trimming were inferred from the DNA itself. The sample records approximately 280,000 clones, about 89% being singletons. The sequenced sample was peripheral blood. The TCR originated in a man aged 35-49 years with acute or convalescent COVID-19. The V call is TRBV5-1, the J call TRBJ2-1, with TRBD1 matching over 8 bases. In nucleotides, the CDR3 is TGCGCCAGCAGCTTAGGACAGGGCGAGAATGAGCAGTTCTTC. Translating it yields CASSLGQGENEQFF.